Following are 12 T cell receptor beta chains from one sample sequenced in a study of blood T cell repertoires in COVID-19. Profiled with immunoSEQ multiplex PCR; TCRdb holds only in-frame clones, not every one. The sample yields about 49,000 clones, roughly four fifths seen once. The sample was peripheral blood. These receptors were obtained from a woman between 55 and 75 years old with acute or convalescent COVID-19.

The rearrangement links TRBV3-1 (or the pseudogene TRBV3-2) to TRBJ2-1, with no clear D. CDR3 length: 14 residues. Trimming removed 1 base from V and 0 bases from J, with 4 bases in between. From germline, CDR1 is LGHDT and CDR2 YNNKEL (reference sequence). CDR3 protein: CASSQAGSYNEQFF. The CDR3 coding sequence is TGTGCCAGCAGCCAAGCGGGCTCCTACAATGAGCAGTTCTTC.

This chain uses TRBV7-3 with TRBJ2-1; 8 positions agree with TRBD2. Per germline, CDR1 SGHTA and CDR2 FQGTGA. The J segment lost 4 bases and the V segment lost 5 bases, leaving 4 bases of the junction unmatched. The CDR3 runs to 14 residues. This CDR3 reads CASSGGTSYNEQFF. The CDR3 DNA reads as TGTGCCAGCAGCGGCGGGACTAGTTACAATGAGCAGTTCTTC.

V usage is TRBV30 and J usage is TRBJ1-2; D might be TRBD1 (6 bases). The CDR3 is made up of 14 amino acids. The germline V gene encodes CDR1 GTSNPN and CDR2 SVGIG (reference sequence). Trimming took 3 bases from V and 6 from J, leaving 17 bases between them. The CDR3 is CAWSSMGALHGYTF. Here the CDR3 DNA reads TGTGCCTGGAGCAGCATGGGGGCGCTCCATGGCTACACCTTC.

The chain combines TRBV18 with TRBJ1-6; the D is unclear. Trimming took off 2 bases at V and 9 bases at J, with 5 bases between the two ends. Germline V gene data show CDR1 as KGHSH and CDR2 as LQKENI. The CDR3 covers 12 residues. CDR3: CASSPSISPLHF. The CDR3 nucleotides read TGTGCCAGCTCACCATCTATTTCACCCCTCCACTTT.

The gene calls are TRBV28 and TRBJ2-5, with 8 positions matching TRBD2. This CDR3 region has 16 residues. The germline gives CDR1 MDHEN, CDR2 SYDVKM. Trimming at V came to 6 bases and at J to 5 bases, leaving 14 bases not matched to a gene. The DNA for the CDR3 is TGTGCCAGCAGCGCGGGACTAGTTTTTCCGGCGGAGACCCAGTACTTC. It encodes CASSAGLVFPAETQYF.

The DNA of the CDR3 is TGTGCCAGCAGCTTTGCGGGGGGCGGGGAGACCCAGTACTTC. Translated: CASSFAGGGETQYF. The rearrangement uses TRBV7-3 and TRBJ2-5; 8 positions agree with TRBD2. The CDR3 covers 14 residues. CDR1 SGHTA and CDR2 FQGTGA come from the germline V gene. The J segment lost 5 bases and the V segment lost 3 bases, leaving 5 bases of the junction unmatched.

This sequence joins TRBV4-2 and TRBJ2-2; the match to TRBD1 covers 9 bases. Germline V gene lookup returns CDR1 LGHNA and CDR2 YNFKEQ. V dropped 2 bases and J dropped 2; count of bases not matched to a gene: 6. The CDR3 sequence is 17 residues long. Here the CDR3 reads CASSQPPGQGNTGELFF. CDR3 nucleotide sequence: TGTGCCAGCAGCCAACCTCCGGGACAGGGAAACACCGGGGAGCTGTTTTTT.

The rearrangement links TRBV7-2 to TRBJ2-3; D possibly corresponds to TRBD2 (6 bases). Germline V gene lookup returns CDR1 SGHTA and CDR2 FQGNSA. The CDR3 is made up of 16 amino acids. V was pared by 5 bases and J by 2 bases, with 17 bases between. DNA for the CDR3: TGTGCCAGCAGCCAGACCCCGGGACTCTACACAGATACGCAGTATTTT. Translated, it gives CASSQTPGLYTDTQYF.

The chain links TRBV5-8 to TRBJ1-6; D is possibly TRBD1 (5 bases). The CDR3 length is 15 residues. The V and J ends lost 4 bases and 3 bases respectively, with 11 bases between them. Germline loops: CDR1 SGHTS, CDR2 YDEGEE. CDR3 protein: CASSGPTDYNSPLHF. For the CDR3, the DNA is TGTGCCAGCAGCGGGCCGACAGACTATAATTCACCCCTCCACTTT.

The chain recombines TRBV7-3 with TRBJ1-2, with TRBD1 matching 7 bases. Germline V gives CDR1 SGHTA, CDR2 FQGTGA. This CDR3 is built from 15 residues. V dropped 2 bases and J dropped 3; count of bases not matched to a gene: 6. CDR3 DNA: TGTGCCAGCAGCTTACAGGGGGGTGTGGACTATGGCTACACCTTC. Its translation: CASSLQGGVDYGYTF.

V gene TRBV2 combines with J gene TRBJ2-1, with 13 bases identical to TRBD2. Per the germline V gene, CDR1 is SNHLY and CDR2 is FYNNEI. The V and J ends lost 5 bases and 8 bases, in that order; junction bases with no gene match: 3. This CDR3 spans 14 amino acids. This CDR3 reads CASSTGLAGDEQFF. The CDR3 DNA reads TGTGCCAGCAGTACCGGACTAGCGGGAGATGAGCAGTTCTTC.

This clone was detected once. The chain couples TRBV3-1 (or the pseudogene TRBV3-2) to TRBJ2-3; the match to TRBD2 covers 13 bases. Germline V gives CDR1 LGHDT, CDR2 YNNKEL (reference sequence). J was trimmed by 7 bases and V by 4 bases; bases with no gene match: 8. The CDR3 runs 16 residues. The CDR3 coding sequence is TGTGCCAGCAGCCGGGAACTAGCGGGGGGGAGGAATACGCAGTATTTT. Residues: CASSRELAGGRNTQYF.